This is a list of T cell receptor beta chains from one sample in a study of radiation and T cells in renal cell carcinoma. Produced via immunoSEQ multiplex PCR; TCRdb's table is partial and in-frame only. The profile shows about 150,000 clones, about nine tenths of them singletons. Source: blood, taken from a patient whose treatment included radiotherapy and nephrectomy. The receptor set was obtained from a woman in her fifties or sixties with renal cell carcinoma. Both conserved end residues are part of each CDR3. D genes are given only for firm matches. Clone size, where shown, is once, few, many, or a class for clones that have expanded.

TRBV30	TRBJ1-5	TRBD1	.	CAWSFGTVSNQPQHF	TGTGCCTGGAGTTTTGGGACAGTTAGCAATCAGCCCCAGCATTTT
TRBV4-2	TRBJ1-2	.	.	CASTIPGNNYGYTF	TGTGCCAGCACAATACCGGGGAATAACTATGGCTACACCTTC
TRBV19	TRBJ1-5	.	.	CASSSQNRGTHQPQHF	TGTGCCAGTAGTTCACAGAACCGAGGAACCCATCAGCCCCAGCATTTT
TRBV27	TRBJ2-7	.	.	CASSWTRSSYEQYF	TGTGCCAGCAGTTGGACACGAAGCTCCTACGAGCAGTACTTC
TRBV7-8	TRBJ2-7	.	.	CASSFSGAVGYEQYF	TGTGCCAGCAGCTTCTCGGGGGCGGTCGGCTACGAGCAGTACTTC
TRBV25-1	TRBJ1-4	.	.	CASSEAGGAFEKLFF	TGTGCCAGCAGTGAAGCTGGCGGGGCCTTTGAAAAACTGTTTTTT
TRBV5-6	TRBJ2-1	.	.	CASSTWAMGNEQFF	TGTGCCAGCAGTACGTGGGCTATGGGTAATGAGCAGTTCTTC
TRBV7-2	TRBJ2-7	.	.	CASSLSGEQYF	TGTGCCAGCAGCTTAAGCGGCGAGCAGTACTTC
TRBV10-1	TRBJ1-2	.	.	CASSERGAGGYTF	TGCGCCAGCAGTGAGCGGGGGGCCGGTGGCTACACCTTC
TRBV4-2	TRBJ2-3	.	.	CASSQDRLGTATDTQYF	TGTGCCAGCAGCCAAGATAGGTTGGGGACGGCAACGGATACGCAGTATTTT
TRBV5-6	TRBJ1-3	.	once	CASSLDWSTGNTIYF	TGTGCCAGCAGCTTGGATTGGTCTACTGGAAACACCATATATTTT